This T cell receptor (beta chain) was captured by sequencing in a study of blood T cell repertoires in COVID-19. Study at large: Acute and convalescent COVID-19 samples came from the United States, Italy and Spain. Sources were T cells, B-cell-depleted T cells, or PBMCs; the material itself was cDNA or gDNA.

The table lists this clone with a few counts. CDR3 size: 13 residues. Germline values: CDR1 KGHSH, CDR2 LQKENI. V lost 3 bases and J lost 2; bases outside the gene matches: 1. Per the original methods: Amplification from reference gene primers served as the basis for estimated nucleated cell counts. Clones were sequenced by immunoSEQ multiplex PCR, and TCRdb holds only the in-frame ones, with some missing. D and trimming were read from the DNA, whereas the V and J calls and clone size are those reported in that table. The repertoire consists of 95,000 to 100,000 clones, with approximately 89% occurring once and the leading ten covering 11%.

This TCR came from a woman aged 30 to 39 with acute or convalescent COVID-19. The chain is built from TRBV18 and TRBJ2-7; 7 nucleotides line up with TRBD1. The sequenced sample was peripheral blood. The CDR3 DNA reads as TGTGCCAGCTCACCGACAGGGACCTACGAGCAGTACTTC. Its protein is CASSPTGTYEQYF.